This T cell receptor beta chain stems from a study of cytomegalovirus exposure and HLA in healthy donors (dated by TCRdb to 2017 to 2019). Context from the whole study: An earlier analysis of several hundred of the donors reported 276 Gb of sequence data and 117 million unique TCR beta sequences obtained from roughly 180 million T cells. Rather than drawing on any new phenotypic data, the later analysis identified candidate immune exposures from TCR beta sequences and the way those sequences occurred across donors. Among about 370 genotyped donors of the cohort, an average of approximately 200,000 unique TCR beta nucleotide sequences was sequenced per donor, of which approximately 19% were non-productive. Class I and class II HLA loci were covered by the typing at four-digit resolution. Donor age, sex, ethnicity and CMV serostatus were collected together with the repertoire data. Along with the roughly 700-subject first cohort, a separate validation cohort of over a hundred different subjects was used. In a later genetic analysis, genome-wide SNP genotypes for about 55% of the roughly 670 donors were used, and that subset was treated as a discovery cohort. An earlier analysis of around 640 of the donors used high-throughput TCR beta sequencing to judge whether each TCR beta V gene segment behaved as functional or pseudogenic. Of the approximately 400 genotyped donors, over 65% fell in the genetic ancestry cluster associated with self-reported Caucasian donors. Every repertoire in the discovery cohort had been generated on one and the same sequencing platform. Roughly 5 DR-DQ haplotypes were handled as single units for association and clustering, since linkage in the cohort was strong. High-throughput TCR immunosequencing, statistical association of individual TCRs with disease status, and machine learning were combined to predict cytomegalovirus infection status. Typing coverage varied by locus: about 629-630 donors for A, B, C, DRB1 and DQB1; approximately 520 for DQA1; some 610 for DPA1; 450 to 480 for DPB1. The T cell repertoires of 666 subjects were profiled by immunosequencing and related to cytomegalovirus serostatus. The aim of the study was to test whether cataloging public T cell receptors could identify signatures of past pathogen exposure. An early release that covered some 630 HLA-typed donors contained approximately 300 gigabases of sequencing data and 75 million to 100 million unique TCR sequences. In a later analysis, previously published TCR beta repertoires from 666 donors were re-analyzed and high-resolution HLA genotyping was added so that TCR occurrence patterns could be studied. What the research found in general, with its limitations: In an earlier analysis of some 540 of the donors, most TCR beta V segments appeared in productive rearrangements about 87% or about 30% of the time, broadly matching IMGT annotations. Correlated functional status among segregating V segments might reflect linkage disequilibrium, but an unknown experimental factor could not be ruled out. The 87-base-pair reads could not distinguish some IMGT-functional V segments, including TRBV6-2 and TRBV6-3, so those segments were excluded. A later genetic analysis associated a missense DCLRE1C variant with V-gene and J-gene trimming of TCR beta chains, and an independent cohort replicated the association. A few of the identified cytomegalovirus-associated TCR beta chains were confirmed in vitro to be specific for cytomegalovirus antigens. Roughly 15 rarely observed V segments, including chromosome 9 orphons, were excluded from the earlier analysis of several hundred of the donors because counts were too low. CMV serostatus was the only immune exposure information available for the cohort. A further reported finding was that TCR beta sequences accurately predicted the HLA-A and HLA-B alleles for most subjects in the first cohort. Most TCR sequences were observed very rarely across donors, whereas some public TCRs were present in many individuals. The classifier was reported to diagnose cytomegalovirus status with high specificity and sensitivity in both the original cohort and the validation cohort. In a later analysis, several top co-occurrence clusters were reported to appear linked to parvovirus B19, influenza, CMV and Epstein-Barr virus. Because HLA typing was unavailable for some donors at each locus, only the typed subset was used in association tests. The presence/absence analyses assumed that sequencing depth was roughly uniform across donors, and that assumption may not be true. A later analysis found that TCR association rates varied across HLA loci, with DRB1 alleles showing the most associated TCRs and HLA-C alleles the fewest. In a later analysis, 15,000 to 20,000 TCR beta sequences were associated with specific HLA alleles at a false discovery rate of 0.05. The study listed 164 TCR beta chains as associated with cytomegalovirus. The authors suggested that the approach could potentially be extended to other disease states and immunological phenotypes. Most CMV-associated TCR beta chains appeared to be HLA-restricted in a later analysis, and the HLA associations seemed to be driven largely by CMV exposure. A later analysis found that HLA-associated TCR beta chains were more clonally expanded and had lower generation probabilities than equally common non-associated chains. When HLA alleles, especially DR and DQ, strongly co-occurred, attributing TCR associations to individual alleles was difficult. According to a later genetic analysis, donors in an Asian-associated ancestry cluster had fewer N-insertions in productive TCRs than the approximately 700-donor mean. A group of highly shared sequence variants was considered likely to be a technical artifact of the sequencing pipeline. This cohort had only TCR beta chains sequenced, and the lack of alpha or paired-chain data limited which features could be detected.

Libraries were made using the immunoSEQ multiplex PCR assay. The multiplex PCR relied on a mix of 60 forward primers for TCR Vbeta segments and 13 reverse primers for TCR Jbeta segments. Amplification of the CDR3 region of rearranged TCR beta genes was performed with a multiplex PCR assay on genomic DNA. The amplified TCR beta libraries were sequenced on the Illumina HiSeq System as 87-base-pair reads. The paper's processing steps were these. In a later analysis, approximately 74 million unique TCR beta chains were counted across the 500 to 850 repertoires, and around 10 million of these chains were shared by at least two donors. Raw reads were error-corrected and collapsed into unique sequences by a nearest-neighbor algorithm in which closely related sequences were merged to remove PCR and sequencing errors. To assign V, D and J gene segments, CDR3 sequences were aligned to IMGT reference sequences. For a sequence to be retained, at least a six-nucleotide match to both a V gene segment and a J gene segment was required. Rearrangements were classified as productive when the CDR3 lacked stop codons and remained in frame with V and J, and all other rearrangements were classified as non-productive. CDR3 was defined by IMGT convention, running from the second conserved V-encoded cysteine to the conserved J-encoded phenylalanine. The earlier analysis of about 590 of the donors excluded sequences that lacked an unambiguous match to a single V gene segment. In an earlier analysis of approximately 560 of the donors, a V segment was called functional when productive rearrangements were above 56.7%, and segregating when the standard deviation between donors exceeded 5%. A statistical classification framework was built for diagnosing cytomegalovirus status from the catalog of TCR beta chain sequences. A later analysis assigned V and J genes by comparing TCR nucleotide sequences with IMGT/GENE-DB human TR gene sequences. In a later analysis, CDR3 sequences and most-parsimonious VDJ recombination scenarios were assigned using the TCRdist pipeline. In a later analysis, each TCR beta chain was defined by its CDR3 amino acid sequence together with its V-gene family, and reads lacking a unique V-gene family were excluded. To address suspected cross-contamination and a sequencing artifact, a later analysis removed around 590 highly shared, low-generation-probability nucleotide sequences. A later analysis calculated a clonal expansion index for each public chain from normalized within-repertoire ranks of inferred template counts. A later analysis computed generation probabilities with a VDJ recombination model fitted to out-of-frame rearrangements, and checked the results against IGoR. In a later analysis, hypergeometric tests were used to score TCR-TCR, TCR-HLA and TCR-CMV co-occurrence, with a repertoire-size bias correction applied to TCR pairs. To estimate false discovery rates, a later analysis permuted the HLA or CMV assignments 20 times. A later analysis grouped co-occurring TCRs with DBSCAN, adding TCRdist sequence similarity when clustering within HLA-allele-positive subsets. Co-occurrence clustering excluded repertoires with fewer than 30,000 or more than 120,000 public chains, plus five with anomalous nucleotide sharing. The source is immuneACCESS, and TCRdb retained only in-frame sequences with V and J called. Part of the clones is not carried over; for the studies checked, unresolved V genes explain less than half of this, and the remainder is unexplained. V and J calls and clone size are given by that table; D and trimming were obtained from the DNA. The table for this sample lists around 140,000 clones. 0.85% to 1% of the sample lies in the top ten.

The cohort was made up of about 670 healthy bone marrow donors. Cohort members were all nominally healthy when sampled, although unrecorded immune exposures were likely present. The donor tested CMV seronegative and was one of the 352 seronegative cohort members. A peripheral blood sample was provided by each donor, and peripheral blood mononuclear cells were used for TCR beta sequencing. Genomic DNA extraction from the blood cell samples was performed with the Qiagen DNeasy Blood Extraction Kit. Remarks on this clone: Its antigen has not been determined.

The CDR3 spans 12 residues, from the cysteine through the phenylalanine. The read is trimmed to its CDR3 DNA, 36 bases read in frame from base 1. V lost 4 bases and J lost 6 bases; the stretch between them is 10 bases long. The germline V gene provides CDR1 SGDLS and CDR2 YYNGEE. The source of this sequence is a male donor in good health and CMV-seronegative. Recombination connected TRBV9 to TRBJ1-2; a tentative D match to TRBD1 spans 5 bases. What was sequenced was PBMCs. This receptor has the CDR3 CASSTGEHGYTF. The bases read TGTGCCAGCAGCACGGGGGAGCATGGCTACACCTTC.